Presented here are 32 T cell receptor beta chains from one specimen sequenced in a study of blood T cell repertoires in COVID-19. Clones were sequenced by immunoSEQ multiplex PCR, and TCRdb holds only the in-frame ones, with some missing. The sample holds 26,000 or so clones; around 87% are singletons and the top ten take 11%. Sequenced material: peripheral blood. All receptors come from a man between 65 and 79 years old with acute or convalescent COVID-19.

This chain links TRBV10-3 with TRBJ2-3; 10 bases align to TRBD1. J lost 1 base, V lost 5 bases, and 30 bases had no gene match. There are 24 residues in the CDR3. Germline V gives CDR1 ENHRY, CDR2 SYGVKD. CDR3 residues: CAISIRDRGAGRDSGSGGTDTQYF. Here the CDR3 DNA reads TGTGCCATCAGTATCCGGGACAGGGGCGCGGGACGCGACTCGGGTTCGGGAGGCACAGATACGCAGTATTTT.

V and J are TRBV5-1 and TRBJ2-3, with D tentatively TRBD1 (6 bases). CDR3 length equals 13 residues. With 2 bases removed from V and 5 bases from J, the gap between germline ends came to 9 bases. From germline, CDR1 is SGHRS and CDR2 YFSETQ. In DNA form, the CDR3 reads TGCGCCAGCAGCTTTTGGGGGCGAGATACGCAGTATTTT. Its translation is CASSFWGRDTQYF. The full variable domain, with the rest looked up from reference TRBV5-1 and TRBJ2-3, is KAGVTQTPRYLIKTRGQQVTLSCSPISGHRSVSWYQQTPGQGLQFLFEYFSETQRNKGNFPGRFSGRQFSNSRSEMNVSTLELGDSALYLCASSFWGRDTQYFGPGTRLTVL.

The chain couples TRBV18 to TRBJ1-5; D gene unclear. Deletions cut 1 base from V and 5 bases from J, with 9 bases between. Germline V gene data show CDR1 as KGHSH and CDR2 as LQKENI. CDR3 length: 14 residues. CDR3 in DNA: TGTGCCAGCTCACCACGTGAGAGCTATCAGCCCCAGCATTTT. Protein: CASSPRESYQPQHF.

This clone was observed once. The rearrangement joins TRBV18 to TRBJ2-5; D remains ambiguous. CDR1 is KGHSH, CDR2 LQKENI, per germline. This CDR3 is built from 13 residues. The V and J ends lost 3 bases and 1 base respectively, with 6 bases between them. CDR3 sequence reads: CASSPAPQETQYF. The CDR3 coding sequence is TGTGCCAGCTCACCGGCCCCCCAAGAGACCCAGTACTTC.

V gene TRBV19 combines with J gene TRBJ2-7; TRBD1 might be the D (6 bases). CDR1 is LNHDA, CDR2 SQIVND, per germline (reference sequence). The CDR3 loop spans 13 amino acids. Trimming took off 8 bases at V and 3 bases at J, with 14 bases between the two ends. CDR3 bases: TGTGCCAGTTCACCCGGGACACTCTACGAGCAGTACTTC. It encodes CASSPGTLYEQYF.

The V and J genes are TRBV5-1 and TRBJ1-2; D remains ambiguous. Between the trimmed V and J ends, which lost 0 bases and 2 bases, there was a span of 11 bases. Germline CDR1 and CDR2: SGHRS and YFSETQ. CDR3 size: 15 residues. The CDR3 DNA follows: TGCGCCAGCAGCTTGGGAGGGCTGGTAAACTATGGCTACACCTTC. The encoded protein is CASSLGGLVNYGYTF.

The chain couples TRBV3-1 (or the pseudogene TRBV3-2) to TRBJ1-3; no clear D gene. V shed 0 bases and J shed 0 bases, with 12 bases lying between them. Germline loops: CDR1 LGHDT, CDR2 YNNKEL (reference sequence). The CDR3 is 17 amino acids. For the CDR3, the DNA is TGTGCCAGCAGCCAAGACTGGCACAGTCACTCTGGAAACACCATATATTTT. It yields the protein CASSQDWHSHSGNTIYF.

J is TRBJ1-4 and V is TRBV28; TRBD1 aligns across 7 bases. This CDR3 comprises 13 residues. J gave up 4 bases and V 8 bases, and 4 bases lay outside the gene matches. The germline V gene encodes CDR1 MDHEN and CDR2 SYDVKM. The CDR3 loop reads CASSPGGNEKLFF. In DNA form, the CDR3 reads TGTGCCAGCTCCCCAGGGGGTAATGAAAAACTGTTTTTT.

The chain has TRBV3-1 (or the pseudogene TRBV3-2) and TRBJ2-2; a weak D match, TRBD2 (5 bases). The CDR3 is made up of 15 amino acids. Germline CDR1 reads LGHDT; CDR2 reads YNNKEL (reference sequence). Trimming cost V 7 bases and J 7 bases, with 19 bases left between them. CDR3 loop: CASKIVGLAGGELFF. The DNA of the CDR3 is TGTGCCAGCAAGATTGTTGGGCTAGCTGGCGGGGAGCTGTTTTTT.

V and J are TRBV7-2 and TRBJ2-3; D unresolved. Trimming removed 4 bases from V and 1 base from J, with 12 bases in between. Looked up from germline, CDR1 is SGHTA and CDR2 is FQGNSA. CDR3 size: 15 residues. This CDR3 reads CASSSHIARTDTQYF. In DNA form, the CDR3 reads TGTGCCAGCAGCTCTCACATCGCACGCACAGATACGCAGTATTTT.

This clone was recorded only once. The chain combines TRBV9 with TRBJ2-7; maybe TRBD2 (8 bases). This CDR3 region has 15 residues. The germline V and J ends were trimmed by 3 bases and 8 bases, with 21 bases remaining between them. Germline CDR1 reads SGDLS; CDR2 reads YYNGEE. This CDR3 is CASSASGLGGQKQYF. DNA of the CDR3: TGTGCCAGCAGCGCCTCGGGACTAGGGGGCCAAAAGCAGTACTTC.

This clone was observed a few times. The rearrangement joins TRBV11-2 to TRBJ1-3; D gene uncertain. Germline V gives CDR1 SGHAT, CDR2 FQNNGV. The CDR3 extends over 13 amino acids. V lost 5 bases, J lost 6 bases, and 11 bases lay in between. The CDR3 reads CASSPSPENTIYF. CDR3 DNA sequence: TGTGCCAGCAGCCCTTCTCCAGAAAACACCATATATTTT.

CDR3 coding DNA: TGCGCCAGCAGCGCAGCCTTGGGACTGGCAGATATTCAGTACTTC. This translates into CASSAALGLADIQYF. The V call is TRBV5-1, the J call TRBJ2-4; weak D call: TRBD2 (6 bases). The germline V gene has CDR1 SGHRS and CDR2 YFSETQ. The CDR3 is 15 amino acids. Between the trimmed V and J ends, which lost 4 bases and 10 bases, there was a span of 21 bases.

The CDR3, as DNA: TGTGCCAGCAGCCCAATGGAGGGGGCGTCCTACGAGCAGTACTTC. As protein: CASSPMEGASYEQYF. The V and J genes are TRBV7-9 and TRBJ2-7; D is possibly TRBD1 (7 bases). The length of the CDR3 is 15 residues. V lost 5 bases and J 1 base, leaving 15 bases between the germline ends. The germline V gene has CDR1 SEHNR and CDR2 FQNEAQ (reference sequence).

The CDR3 coding sequence is TGCGCCAGCGGCTATAGCGGGAGGGACAATGAGCAGTTCTTC. This translates into CASGYSGRDNEQFF. This sequence joins TRBV5-1 and TRBJ2-1; 11 bases line up with TRBD2. Germline V gene sequence: CDR1 SGHRS, CDR2 YFSETQ. V lost 7 bases to trimming and J lost 5 bases; unmatched junction nucleotides: 5. There are 14 residues in the CDR3.

The chain is built from TRBV6-4 and TRBJ2-7; tentatively, D is TRBD2 (6 bases). The CDR3 spans 15 residues. V lost 5 bases and J lost 4, with 18 bases in between. Germline CDR1 and CDR2: MRHNA and SNTAGT. This chain's CDR3 is CASSFQAGSEYEQYF. Written as DNA, the CDR3 is TGTGCCAGCAGTTTCCAGGCGGGGTCCGAATACGAGCAGTACTTC.

The chain has TRBV25-1 and TRBJ1-2, with 10 bases matching TRBD1. Trimming at V came to 8 bases and at J to 3 bases, leaving 9 bases not matched to a gene. The germline V gene has CDR1 MGHDK and CDR2 SYGVNS. The CDR3 totals 15 residues. The CDR3 DNA follows: TGTGCCAGCGGAGGACAGGGGGGAATCGACTATGGCTACACCTTC. Its protein is CASGGQGGIDYGYTF.

This clone was observed a handful of times. Written as DNA, the CDR3 is TGTGCCAGCGCTCCGGGTCCGGGGGATATGAACACTGAAGCTTTCTTT. It codes for CASAPGPGDMNTEAFF. The chain carries TRBV19 and TRBJ1-1; weak D call: TRBD1 (5 bases). The CDR3 has 16 amino acids. Germline CDR1 reads LNHDA; CDR2 reads SQIVND (reference sequence). Trimming left V 9 bases short and J 0 bases short, with 20 bases between. The entire variable domain, with the rest obtained from reference TRBV19 and TRBJ1-1, is as follows: DGGITQSPKYLFRKEGQNVTLSCEQNLNHDAMYWYRQDPGQGLRLIYYSQIVNDFQKGDIAEGYSVSREKKESFPLTVTSAQKNPTAFYLCASAPGPGDMNTEAFFGQGTRLTVV.

The chain is built from TRBV27 and TRBJ2-1; a weak D match, TRBD2 (6 bases). The CDR3 has 15 amino acids. The V end lost 7 bases, the J end lost 1 base, and 14 bases lay between the germline ends. Germline V lookup: CDR1 MNHEY, CDR2 SMNVEV (reference sequence). For the CDR3, the DNA is TGTGCCAGCAAGATAGCGGAAACTTCCTACAATGAGCAGTTCTTC. As protein: CASKIAETSYNEQFF.

The chain recombines TRBV4-3 with TRBJ2-5, with 8 bases lining up with TRBD1. The CDR3 loop spans 17 amino acids. Germline V lookup: CDR1 LGHNA, CDR2 YSLEER. V shed 2 bases, J shed 4 bases, and the junction held 12 bases outside the gene matches. CDR3 bases: TGCGCCAGCAGCCAACCCCTTCCGGACAGGGATAGAGAGACCCAGTACTTC. This sequence encodes CASSQPLPDRDRETQYF.

The rearrangement joins TRBV2 to TRBJ1-3; D uncertain. CDR1 is SNHLY, CDR2 FYNNEI, per germline. The CDR3 length is 13 residues. Trimming took off 4 bases at V and 0 bases at J, with 4 bases between the two ends. CDR3 DNA sequence: TGTGCCAGCAGTGTTTACTCTGGAAACACCATATATTTT. Amino acid sequence: CASSVYSGNTIYF.

This clone has just a few counts. The genes are TRBV6-5 and TRBJ2-3; D perhaps matches TRBD1 (5 bases). The CDR3 length is 13 residues. V was shortened by 7 bases and J by 2 bases, with 10 bases between the two germline ends. CDR1 is MNHEY, CDR2 SVGAGI, per germline. The CDR3 nucleotides read TGTGCCAGCACCAGGGCCGCCACAGATACGCAGTATTTT. It codes for CASTRAATDTQYF.

This rearrangement joins TRBV5-1 to TRBJ2-5, with TRBD1 matching 9 bases. The trim removed 4 bases at V and 2 bases at J, leaving 3 bases unmatched. This CDR3 contains 14 residues. Germline V gene data show CDR1 as SGHRS and CDR2 as YFSETQ. The CDR3 loop reads CASSPGQGQETQYF. Written as DNA, the CDR3 is TGCGCCAGCAGCCCGGGACAGGGACAAGAGACCCAGTACTTC.

V is TRBV27 and J is TRBJ2-3; D possibly corresponds to TRBD1 (6 bases). Germline lookup yields CDR1 MNHEY and CDR2 SMNVEV (reference sequence). V lost 5 bases, J lost 2 bases, and 14 bases lay in between. CDR3 length equals 15 residues. Here the CDR3 DNA reads TGTGCCAGCAGTGATAGAGAGGGGGTCACAGATACGCAGTATTTT. Translating it yields CASSDREGVTDTQYF.

In its sample, this clone was seen a few times. J is TRBJ1-2 and V is TRBV11-3; TRBD1 aligns across 10 bases. V lost 4 bases to trimming and J lost 4 bases; unmatched junction nucleotides: 6. CDR1 and CDR2 from the germline V gene are SGHNT and YENEEA. This CDR3 contains 15 residues. The CDR3 here is CASSSTRDRGYGYTF. DNA of the CDR3: TGTGCCAGCAGCTCGACCCGGGACAGGGGCTATGGCTACACCTTC.

This chain links TRBV19 with TRBJ1-1; D gene uncertain. Germline lookup yields CDR1 LNHDA and CDR2 SQIVND (reference sequence). The CDR3 is made up of 15 amino acids. Trimming removed 0 bases at V and 2 bases at J, with 10 bases between. The CDR3 sequence is CASSIDPPLNTEAFF. The DNA of the CDR3 is TGTGCCAGTAGTATAGATCCCCCCTTAAACACTGAAGCTTTCTTT. Looking up the rest from reference TRBV19 and TRBJ1-1 gives the full variable domain: DGGITQSPKYLFRKEGQNVTLSCEQNLNHDAMYWYRQDPGQGLRLIYYSQIVNDFQKGDIAEGYSVSREKKESFPLTVTSAQKNPTAFYLCASSIDPPLNTEAFFGQGTRLTVV.

This chain joins TRBV3-1 (or the pseudogene TRBV3-2) and TRBJ2-3, with TRBD2 matching 11 bases. CDR3 length: 21 amino acids. Germline assignment: CDR1 LGHDT and CDR2 YNNKEL (reference sequence). The ends lost 3 bases at V and 0 bases at J; junction bases unmatched: 17. The CDR3 protein is CASSHRGGTSGFWFSTDTQYF. CDR3 nucleotide sequence: TGTGCCAGCAGCCATCGCGGGGGGACTAGCGGATTTTGGTTTAGCACAGATACGCAGTATTTT.

This rearrangement joins TRBV5-1 to TRBJ1-6, with D tentatively TRBD1 (5 bases). The CDR3 is 13 amino acids. Per germline, CDR1 SGHRS and CDR2 YFSETQ. V was cut by 4 bases and J by 7 bases, with 9 bases left in between. CDR3 sequence reads: CASSTDSNSPLHF. The DNA of the CDR3 is TGCGCCAGCAGCACCGACAGCAATTCACCCCTCCACTTT. Together with reference TRBV5-1 and TRBJ1-6, the CDR3 gives the full variable domain: KAGVTQTPRYLIKTRGQQVTLSCSPISGHRSVSWYQQTPGQGLQFLFEYFSETQRNKGNFPGRFSGRQFSNSRSEMNVSTLELGDSALYLCASSTDSNSPLHFGNGTRLTVT.

V gene TRBV11-1 combines with J gene TRBJ1-2; D is ambiguous. The ends were cut back, 3 bases at V and 5 bases at J, with 16 bases in the middle. This CDR3 has 15 amino acids. The germline V gene encodes CDR1 SGHAT and CDR2 FQDESV (reference sequence). The CDR3 DNA reads TGTGCCAGCAGCTTTGCCGGAGACCGGCCGTATGGCTACACCTTC. Amino acid sequence: CASSFAGDRPYGYTF.

The V call is TRBV9, the J call TRBJ1-1; D possibly corresponds to TRBD1 (5 bases). The V end was cut by 4 bases, the J end by 1 base, with 23 bases between. CDR3 length equals 18 residues. Germline CDR1 SGDLS, CDR2 YYNGEE. In DNA, the CDR3 is TGTGCCAGCAGCCCGAGCGCCTCCCCAGGGAACGGGAACACTGAAGCTTTCTTT. Encoded protein: CASSPSASPGNGNTEAFF. The full variable domain, its missing parts supplied by reference TRBV9 and TRBJ1-1, is DSGVTQTPKHLITATGQRVTLRCSPRSGDLSVYWYQQSLDQGLQFLIQYYNGEERAKGNILERFSAQQFPDLHSELNLSSLELGDSALYFCASSPSASPGNGNTEAFFGQGTRLTVV.

In its sample, this clone was seen a few times. The V gene is TRBV4-3, the J gene TRBJ1-2; D gene uncertain. The V gene lost 4 bases and the J gene lost 8 bases, with 14 bases spanning the gap. CDR3 length: 13 amino acids. Germline loops: CDR1 LGHNA, CDR2 YSLEER. The CDR3 DNA is TGCGCCAGCAGCCCCTTGATCCCTGGCGGCTACACCTTC. It is translated as CASSPLIPGGYTF.

The chain employs TRBV18 and TRBJ2-7; D not resolved. CDR3 length equals 13 residues. V was trimmed by 3 bases and J by 7 bases, leaving 13 bases between them. Germline-derived CDR1 and CDR2 are KGHSH and LQKENI. The CDR3, as DNA: TGTGCCAGCTCACCTAGGAGTTTTGGAGAGCAGTACTTC. This translates into CASSPRSFGEQYF. Full variable domain (missing parts from reference TRBV18 and TRBJ2-7): NAGVMQNPRHLVRRRGQEARLRCSPMKGHSHVYWYRQLPEEGLKFMVYLQKENIIDESGMPKERFSAEFPKEGPSILRIQQVVRGDSAAYFCASSPRSFGEQYFGPGTRLTVT.